This T cell receptor beta chain was identified in a study of pediatric ulcerative colitis. To note about this clone: Its antigen is unidentified.

The rectum was sampled with one to two pinch biopsies at colonoscopy. Each sample received Survey-level depth of up to 500,000 reads. The assay was immunoSEQ multiplex PCR, and TCRdb's table has in-frame clones only and misses some. The sample carries 44,000 or so clones, over 70% recorded once. Points from the study as a whole: Acute severe colitis showed lower rectal diversity from clonal expansions. Ulcerative colitis patients shared more blood-rectal clones than controls. Blood-derived T cells may be present in rectal pinch biopsies.

The specimen was gut tissue. The sequence was collected from a girl aged 10-17 years with moderate ulcerative colitis.

The chain's CDR3 is CASSLVNSGNTIYF. The CDR3 DNA reads TGTGCCAGCAGCTTAGTGAATTCCGGAAACACCATATATTTT. J is TRBJ1-3 and V is TRBV7-8; D unclear. V dropped 1 base and J dropped 4 bases, with 8 bases sitting between them. The CDR3 length is 14 residues. Germline-derived CDR1 and CDR2 are SGHVS and FQNEAQ.